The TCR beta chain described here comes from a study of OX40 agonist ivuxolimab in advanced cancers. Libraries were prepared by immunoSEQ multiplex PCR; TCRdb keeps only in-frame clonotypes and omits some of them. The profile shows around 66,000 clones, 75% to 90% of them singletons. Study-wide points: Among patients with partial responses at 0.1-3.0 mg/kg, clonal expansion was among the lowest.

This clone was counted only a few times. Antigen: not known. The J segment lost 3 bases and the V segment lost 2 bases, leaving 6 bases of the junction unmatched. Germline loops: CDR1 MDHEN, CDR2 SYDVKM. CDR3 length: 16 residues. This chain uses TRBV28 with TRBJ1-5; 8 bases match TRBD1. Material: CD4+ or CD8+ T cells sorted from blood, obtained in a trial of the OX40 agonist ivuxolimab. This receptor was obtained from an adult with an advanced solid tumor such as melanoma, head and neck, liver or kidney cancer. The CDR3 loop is CASSLQGAGVNQPQHF. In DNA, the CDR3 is TGTGCCAGCAGTTTACAGGGGGCGGGGGTCAATCAGCCCCAGCATTTT.